This TCR beta chain was sequenced in a study of a mutant IDH1 vaccine in newly diagnosed glioma. Study at large: Vaccinations, eight in total, occurred in weeks 1, 3, 5, 7, 11, 15, 19, 23.

The protocol was immunoSEQ multiplex PCR, while the TCRdb copy is restricted to in-frame clones and leaves out a portion. The sample holds about 120,000 clones; just under 80% are singletons and the top ten take 5.5%. Comment on this clone: Antigen: not known.

Specified time point: week 11, during vaccination. Vaccinated patients received 300 ug of mutant IDH1 20-mer peptide per dose, with topical imiquimod. Each donor presented with a new WHO grade 3 or 4 astrocytoma that tested IDH1-mutant and showed ATRX loss. The CDR3 is 12 residues long. CDR1 and CDR2 from the germline V gene are SGHRS and YFSETQ. V lost 3 bases to trimming and J lost 0 bases, with 4 bases between them. The TCR was taken from a man in his forties with glioma. Sequencing was performed on PBMCs, taken from a glioma patient whose treatment included an IDH1 peptide vaccine. The chain is built from TRBV5-1 and TRBJ2-7; D unclear. The CDR3 DNA sequence: TGCGCCAGCAGCTCCCCCTCCTACGAGCAGTACTTC. It is translated as CASSSPSYEQYF.